The 30 T cell receptor beta chains given below trace back to one sample, sequenced in a study of blood T cell repertoires in COVID-19. Generated by immunoSEQ multiplex PCR, the TCRdb table keeps only in-frame clones and is missing some. The sample contains about 180,000 clones, roughly 82% of which appear only once. The sequenced material came from peripheral blood. The receptors derive from a woman in her seventies with acute or convalescent COVID-19.

The chain carries TRBV27 and TRBJ2-5; 11 nucleotides agree with TRBD1. V shed 6 bases, J shed 4 bases, and the junction held 7 bases outside the gene matches. Germline V gene sequence: CDR1 MNHEY, CDR2 SMNVEV (reference sequence). The CDR3 is made up of 15 amino acids. This CDR3 is CASRSRGQGGETQYF. The CDR3 nucleotides read TGTGCCAGCAGGTCTAGGGGACAGGGGGGAGAGACCCAGTACTTC.

V and J are TRBV27 and TRBJ2-7; 8 bases are shared with TRBD2. Germline V gene sequence: CDR1 MNHEY, CDR2 SMNVEV (reference sequence). This CDR3 region has 14 residues. The ends lost 4 bases at V and 4 bases at J; junction bases unmatched: 6. CDR3 coding DNA: TGTGCCAGCAGTTCATTCGGGGGGGGATACGAGCAGTACTTC. Encoded protein: CASSSFGGGYEQYF.

This chain connects TRBV7-2 to TRBJ1-2; D uncertain. V was shortened by 1 base and J by 4 bases, with 16 bases between the two germline ends. There are 16 residues in the CDR3. Germline assignment: CDR1 SGHTA and CDR2 FQGNSA. The CDR3 sequence: CASSLGPRESTYGYTF. CDR3 DNA: TGTGCCAGCAGCTTAGGCCCCCGAGAAAGCACCTATGGCTACACCTTC.

The rearrangement links TRBV10-1 to TRBJ2-1, with 9 bases matching TRBD1. The length of the CDR3 is 13 residues. Germline V CDR1 and CDR2: WNHNN, SYGVQD (reference sequence). The J segment lost 7 bases and the V segment lost 4 bases, leaving 2 bases of the junction unmatched. In DNA, the CDR3 is TGCGCCAGCAGTGGGGACAGGGTTAATGAGCAGTTCTTC. Residues: CASSGDRVNEQFF.

The genes are TRBV6-2 or TRBV6-3 and TRBJ1-4; no clear D. Germline-derived CDR1 and CDR2 are MNHEY and SVGEGT. V was pared by 0 bases and J by 7 bases, with 9 bases between. The CDR3 loop spans 14 amino acids. The DNA for the CDR3 is TGTGCCAGCAGTTACTCGACTTTCCCTGAAAAACTGTTTTTT. It codes for CASSYSTFPEKLFF.

The chain is built from TRBV7-2 and TRBJ1-5, with D possibly matching TRBD1 (6 bases). The CDR3 sequence is 14 residues long. V dropped 4 bases and J dropped 4 bases, with 11 bases sitting between them. In germline, CDR1 is SGHTA, CDR2 FQGNSA. CDR3 residues: CASSSTGANQPQHF. CDR3 DNA: TGTGCCAGCAGCTCGACAGGAGCTAATCAGCCCCAGCATTTT. Filled out from reference TRBV7-2 and TRBJ1-5, the complete variable domain reads GAGVSQSPSNKVTEKGKDVELRCDPISGHTALYWYRQSLGQGLEFLIYFQGNSAPDKSGLPSDRFSAERTGGSVSTLTIQRTQQEDSAVYLCASSSTGANQPQHFGDGTRLSIL.

The CDR3 bases are TGTGCCAGCAGCTTACTAGGGGCAACTAATGAAAAACTGTTTTTT. Its protein product is CASSLLGATNEKLFF. V usage is TRBV7-9 and J usage is TRBJ1-4; possibly TRBD1 for D (5 bases). Germline V CDR1 and CDR2: SEHNR, FQNEAQ (reference sequence). V lost 2 bases and J 0 bases, leaving 7 bases between the germline ends. The length of the CDR3 is 15 residues.

This clone has a handful of counts. The chain is built from TRBV29-1 and TRBJ2-5; 7 nucleotides match TRBD2. The germline V gene encodes CDR1 SQVTM and CDR2 ANQGSEA. The CDR3 is made up of 11 amino acids. V lost 7 bases to trimming and J lost 4 bases; unmatched junction nucleotides: 3. The CDR3: CSGGRGETQYF. The CDR3, as DNA: TGCAGCGGCGGGAGAGGAGAGACCCAGTACTTC. The full variable domain, in which reference TRBV29-1 and TRBJ2-5 provide the parts outside the CDR3, is SAVISQKPSRDICQRGTSLTIQCQVDSQVTMMFWYRQQPGQSLTLIATANQGSEATYESGFVIDKFPISRPNLTFSTLTVSNMSPEDSSIYLCSGGRGETQYFGPGTRLLVL.

This clone was counted a single time. The chain is built from TRBV3-1 (or the pseudogene TRBV3-2) and TRBJ1-2; weak D call: TRBD1 (5 bases). The CDR3 has 13 residues. V lost 6 bases, J lost 2 bases, and 10 bases lay in between. Germline V gene lookup returns CDR1 LGHDT and CDR2 YNNKEL (reference sequence). In DNA, the CDR3 is TGTGCCAGCAGTTCCAGGGCCAACTATGGCTACACCTTC. It translates to CASSSRANYGYTF.

The rearrangement uses TRBV7-8 and TRBJ2-7, with 9 bases fitting TRBD1. J was trimmed by 3 bases and V by 0 bases; bases with no gene match: 6. The CDR3 length is 16 residues. From germline, CDR1 is SGHVS and CDR2 FQNEAQ. CDR3: CASSLAQTGGGYEQYF. The DNA of the CDR3 is TGTGCCAGCAGCTTAGCCCAGACAGGGGGGGGCTACGAGCAGTACTTC.

The gene calls are TRBV19 and TRBJ1-1; the D gene is possibly TRBD1 (6 bases). V gave up 1 base and J gave up 7 bases, with 13 bases separating them. This CDR3 contains 14 residues. CDR1 and CDR2 (germline): LNHDA, SQIVND (reference sequence). The CDR3 bases are TGTGCCAGTAGTATAGGGGGACACTCGAGTGAAGCTTTCTTT. Its protein is CASSIGGHSSEAFF.

The V call is TRBV19, the J call TRBJ1-2; 8 bases are a match to TRBD1. The V gene end was trimmed by 5 bases and the J gene end by 1 base; junction bases not matched to a gene: 9. Germline V gene sequence: CDR1 LNHDA, CDR2 SQIVND (reference sequence). The CDR3 totals 16 residues. DNA of the CDR3: TGTGCCAGTAGTCCTGGACAGGGAATCGGTAACTATGGCTACACCTTC. Protein product: CASSPGQGIGNYGYTF. The entire variable domain, with the rest obtained from reference TRBV19 and TRBJ1-2, is as follows: DGGITQSPKYLFRKEGQNVTLSCEQNLNHDAMYWYRQDPGQGLRLIYYSQIVNDFQKGDIAEGYSVSREKKESFPLTVTSAQKNPTAFYLCASSPGQGIGNYGYTFGSGTRLTVV.

This chain joins TRBV19 and TRBJ1-2; possibly TRBD1 for D (5 bases). Germline CDR1 is LNHDA and CDR2 is SQIVND (reference sequence). The CDR3 is 13 residues long. V dropped 6 bases and J dropped 4 bases, with 12 bases sitting between them. The CDR3: CASRGLFLYGYTF. DNA of the CDR3: TGTGCCAGTAGGGGACTGTTTCTCTATGGCTACACCTTC. Looking up the rest from reference TRBV19 and TRBJ1-2 gives the full variable domain: DGGITQSPKYLFRKEGQNVTLSCEQNLNHDAMYWYRQDPGQGLRLIYYSQIVNDFQKGDIAEGYSVSREKKESFPLTVTSAQKNPTAFYLCASRGLFLYGYTFGSGTRLTVV.

This chain links TRBV6-1 with TRBJ1-1; weak D call: TRBD1 (5 bases). Germline V CDR1 and CDR2: MNHNS, SASEGT. V was trimmed by 7 bases and J by 5 bases, leaving 17 bases between them. CDR3 size: 14 residues. In nucleotides, the CDR3 is TGTGCCAGCATTACAAGCGGGACGGGAACTGAAGCTTTCTTT. Amino acid sequence: CASITSGTGTEAFF.

The rearrangement joins TRBV7-9 to TRBJ2-3, with 16 bases matching TRBD2. The CDR3 consists of 17 residues. Germline V gives CDR1 SEHNR, CDR2 FQNEAQ (reference sequence). J was trimmed by 4 bases and V by 5 bases; bases with no gene match: 6. CDR3 amino acids: CASSNPGLAGGPDTQYF. In DNA, the CDR3 is TGTGCCAGCAGCAACCCGGGACTAGCGGGGGGGCCAGATACGCAGTATTTT.

The chain carries TRBV6-5 and TRBJ2-7; TRBD2 matches at 7 bases. The CDR3 totals 14 residues. Trimming cost V 4 bases and J 5 bases; bases outside gene matches: 8. CDR1 and CDR2 from the germline V gene are MNHEY and SVGAGI. DNA of the CDR3: TGTGCCAGCAGTTTCCGGGACTATTCCCACGAGCAGTACTTC. It yields the protein CASSFRDYSHEQYF.

The chain is built from TRBV9 and TRBJ1-1, with D possibly being TRBD1 (5 bases). Trimming stripped 0 bases from V and 8 bases from J, with 14 bases between. Germline CDR1 and CDR2: SGDLS and YYNGEE. There are 14 residues in the CDR3. Here the CDR3 DNA reads TGTGCCAGCAGCGTAGGTCTCGGGGGGGAAGAAGCTTTCTTT. This sequence encodes CASSVGLGGEEAFF.

V usage is TRBV5-6 and J usage is TRBJ1-1, with 8 bases lining up with TRBD1. CDR1 and CDR2 (germline): SGHDT, YYEEEE. The CDR3 covers 15 residues. V shed 4 bases and J 3 bases; nucleotides not matched to a gene: 8. The CDR3 DNA sequence: TGTGCCAGCAGCCAACCAAGACAGGGGCACACTGAAGCTTTCTTT. This encodes CASSQPRQGHTEAFF.

This chain uses TRBV29-1 with TRBJ1-1; 11 nucleotides agree with TRBD1. CDR3 length: 14 residues. V was pared by 3 bases and J by 4 bases, with 4 bases of the junction left unmatched. Per germline, CDR1 SQVTM and CDR2 ANQGSEA. The CDR3 DNA reads as TGCAGCGTTGAGCGGGACAGGGGGATCACTGAAGCTTTCTTT. It is translated as CSVERDRGITEAFF.

V gene TRBV28 combines with J gene TRBJ1-6, with a tentative D call TRBD1 (6 bases). V was pared by 5 bases and J by 6 bases, with 14 bases between. The germline V gene encodes CDR1 MDHEN and CDR2 SYDVKM. CDR3 length equals 15 residues. CDR3 DNA: TGTGCCAGCAGTCACGCCGACAGGAGTAATTCACCCCTCCACTTT. It specifies CASSHADRSNSPLHF.

In this sample, this clone turned up many times. V is TRBV7-9 and J is TRBJ2-1; no definite D call. V lost 4 bases, J lost 7 bases, and 8 bases lay in between. The CDR3 is 12 amino acids. Germline V gene sequence: CDR1 SEHNR, CDR2 FQNEAQ (reference sequence). CDR3 DNA sequence: TGTGCCAGCAGCTCCTACCCTAATGAGCAGTTCTTC. Its translation: CASSSYPNEQFF.

V gene TRBV29-1 combines with J gene TRBJ1-1; perhaps TRBD1 as D (5 bases). CDR1 and CDR2 from the germline V gene are SQVTM and ANQGSEA. Trimming left V 8 bases short and J 4 bases short, with 17 bases between. The CDR3 contains 13 residues. The CDR3 spells CSLRRGGGTEAFF. The CDR3 nucleotides are TGCAGCCTCCGACGGGGCGGGGGCACTGAAGCTTTCTTT. Together with reference TRBV29-1 and TRBJ1-1, the CDR3 gives the full variable domain: SAVISQKPSRDICQRGTSLTIQCQVDSQVTMMFWYRQQPGQSLTLIATANQGSEATYESGFVIDKFPISRPNLTFSTLTVSNMSPEDSSIYLCSLRRGGGTEAFFGQGTRLTVV.

The CDR3 DNA reads TGTGCCAGCAGCCCCTCGCAAGAGACCCAGTACTTC. This translates into CASSPSQETQYF. The chain employs TRBV28 and TRBJ2-5; no clear D. The CDR3 has 12 amino acids. Germline lookup yields CDR1 MDHEN and CDR2 SYDVKM. V shed 6 bases and J shed 2 bases, with 7 bases lying between them.

The chain joins TRBV5-1 to TRBJ1-4, with 8 bases identical to TRBD1. V shed 0 bases and J 7 bases; nucleotides not matched to a gene: 5. The CDR3 contains 15 residues. Germline V CDR1 and CDR2: SGHRS, YFSETQ. The CDR3 here is CASSLEGQDSEKLFF. The CDR3 DNA reads TGCGCCAGCAGCTTGGAGGGACAGGATTCTGAAAAACTGTTTTTT.

This clone was counted a single time. The chain has TRBV19 and TRBJ1-4; D possibly corresponds to TRBD1 (5 bases). V lost 3 bases and J lost 3, with 14 bases in between. Germline CDR1 and CDR2: LNHDA and SQIVND (reference sequence). The length of the CDR3 is 16 residues. CDR3 residues: CASSIAGRGANEKLFF. CDR3 sequence (DNA): TGTGCCAGTAGTATCGCAGGTCGGGGGGCTAATGAAAAACTGTTTTTT.

The chain is built from TRBV5-5 and TRBJ1-2, with 8 positions matching TRBD1. V was clipped by 3 bases and J by 0 bases; unmatched bases: 4. CDR1 is SGHKS and CDR2 is YYEKEE in the germline V gene (reference sequence). The CDR3 has 15 amino acids. DNA for the CDR3: TGTGCCAGCAGCTGGGAACAGGGGGCTAACTATGGCTACACCTTC. Translated, it gives CASSWEQGANYGYTF. The variable domain in full, completed from reference TRBV5-5 and TRBJ1-2, reads DAGVTQSPTHLIKTRGQQVTLRCSPISGHKSVSWYQQVLGQGPQFIFQYYEKEERGRGNFPDRFSARQFPNYSSELNVNALLLGDSALYLCASSWEQGANYGYTFGSGTRLTVV.

The chain combines TRBV29-1 with TRBJ2-3, with a possible D match to TRBD2 (6 bases). The CDR3 runs to 13 residues. The germline V gene encodes CDR1 SQVTM and CDR2 ANQGSEA. The V gene lost 6 bases and the J gene lost 1 base, with 11 bases spanning the gap. CDR3 coding DNA: TGCAGCGTCCTTATAGCGGGCACAGATACGCAGTATTTT. Amino acid sequence: CSVLIAGTDTQYF.

This chain joins TRBV7-8 and TRBJ1-2; D is unresolved. The germline V gene has CDR1 SGHVS and CDR2 FQNEAQ. V lost 5 bases and J 6 bases, leaving 10 bases between the germline ends. The CDR3 runs 12 residues. The CDR3 DNA reads TGTGCCAGCAGCCCTGTGGCGGATGGCTACACCTTC. Translating it yields CASSPVADGYTF.

This chain uses TRBV5-1 with TRBJ1-4; 12 bases line up with TRBD1. The J segment lost 5 bases and the V segment lost 3 bases, leaving 5 bases of the junction unmatched. The CDR3 has 16 amino acids. CDR1 and CDR2 (germline): SGHRS, YFSETQ. The CDR3 nucleotides are TGCGCCAGCAGCTATCTGGGACAGGGGGCGAATGAAAAACTGTTTTTT. This gives the protein CASSYLGQGANEKLFF.

V gene TRBV6-1 combines with J gene TRBJ2-1; 10 nucleotides match TRBD2. Germline loops: CDR1 MNHNS, CDR2 SASEGT. CDR3 length: 17 amino acids. With 2 bases clipped from V and 4 bases from J, the junction kept 8 bases outside the gene matches. In DNA, the CDR3 is TGTGCCAGCAGTGAATGGGCTAGCGGGGGTAGGTACAATGAGCAGTTCTTC. Its translation is CASSEWASGGRYNEQFF.